This T cell receptor (beta chain) was identified in a study of blood T cell repertoires in COVID-19. On the study more broadly: Acute and convalescent COVID-19 samples came from the United States, Italy and Spain. The analysed material was cDNA or gDNA that came from T cells, B-cell-depleted T cells, or PBMCs.

The CDR3 covers 14 residues. The germline V gene encodes CDR1 MNHEY and CDR2 SMNVEV (reference sequence). V was clipped by 2 bases and J by 0 bases, with 7 bases between them. Original analysis: Scientists estimated how many nucleated cells there were by amplifying reference gene primers. Sequencing was performed with immunoSEQ multiplex PCR; in TCRdb, only in-frame clones are kept and a portion is missing. The V and J calls and clone size come from that table; D and trimming were worked out from the DNA. The data show 130,000 or so clones, 70% to 90% seen once. This TCR was recovered from a man aged 35 to 55 with acute or convalescent COVID-19. Sequencing used peripheral blood. V usage is TRBV27 and J usage is TRBJ1-1; D is uncertain. In DNA form, the CDR3 reads TGTGCCAGCAGTTTACAGGCCATGAACACTGAAGCTTTCTTT. Its protein is CASSLQAMNTEAFF.